Presented here are 7 T cell receptor beta chains from one specimen sequenced in a study of cytomegalovirus exposure and HLA in healthy donors. 13 Jbeta primers and 60 Vbeta primers were used for the PCR. Clones were read by immunoSEQ multiplex PCR, and TCRdb kept only the in-frame ones, dropping some. The sample consists of about 130,000 clones, around 70% of them appearing once. Sequenced material: PBMCs. The source of these receptors is a man aged 40-55 years in good health and CMV-seropositive.

This chain links TRBV19 with TRBJ2-1; 12 nucleotides align to TRBD2. The CDR3 sequence is 18 residues long. Germline V gene sequence: CDR1 LNHDA, CDR2 SQIVND (reference sequence). After removal of 5 bases from V and 6 bases from J, the junction contained 14 bases not matched to a gene. DNA for the CDR3: TGTGCCAGTAGTCCTAAAGGAATGACTAGCGGGAGCTTCAATGAGCAGTTCTTC. Protein: CASSPKGMTSGSFNEQFF. Drawing the rest from reference TRBV19 and TRBJ2-1, the complete variable domain is DGGITQSPKYLFRKEGQNVTLSCEQNLNHDAMYWYRQDPGQGLRLIYYSQIVNDFQKGDIAEGYSVSREKKESFPLTVTSAQKNPTAFYLCASSPKGMTSGSFNEQFFGPGTRLTVL.

The chain employs TRBV5-1 and TRBJ2-5; D might be TRBD2 (6 bases). The CDR3 is 16 amino acids. V was cut by 1 base and J by 1 base, with 14 bases left in between. Germline values: CDR1 SGHRS, CDR2 YFSETQ. The CDR3, as DNA: TGCGCCAGCAGCTTGAGTCCGGGAGAGGGCCAAGAGACCCAGTACTTC. Translated: CASSLSPGEGQETQYF.

In nucleotides, the CDR3 is TGTGCCAGCAGCCCGGGGGGACTAGCGGGATTCACAGATACGCAGTATTTT. Its protein product is CASSPGGLAGFTDTQYF. This chain links TRBV5-4 with TRBJ2-3, with 13 bases that match TRBD2. Germline CDR1 reads SGHNT; CDR2 reads YYREEE (reference sequence). This CDR3 region has 17 residues. Trimming cost V 4 bases and J 2 bases; bases outside gene matches: 7.

The chain employs TRBV11-2 and TRBJ2-3; 7 bases are a match to TRBD2. The CDR3 spans 15 residues. V lost 4 bases to trimming and J lost 2 bases; unmatched junction nucleotides: 6. Germline CDR1 is SGHAT and CDR2 is FQNNGV. In DNA, the CDR3 is TGTGCCAGCAGCTCCCCTAGCGGTAACACAGATACGCAGTATTTT. Protein product: CASSSPSGNTDTQYF.

The chain carries TRBV6-6 and TRBJ2-5; D is possibly TRBD2 (6 bases). Germline V lookup: CDR1 MNHNY, CDR2 SVGAGI (reference sequence). There are 14 residues in the CDR3. Trimming removed 6 bases at V and 3 bases at J, with 14 bases between. The CDR3 protein is CASRPGGLEETQYF. In nucleotides, the CDR3 is TGTGCCAGCAGGCCCGGAGGGCTGGAAGAGACCCAGTACTTC.

This clone has only a few counts. The CDR3 nucleotides are TGTGCCAGCAGGTTCGCTACAGGGGGAGATCAGCCCCAGCATTTT. This sequence encodes CASRFATGGDQPQHF. The rearrangement uses TRBV2 and TRBJ1-5; 8 bases line up with TRBD1. Germline assignment: CDR1 SNHLY and CDR2 FYNNEI. This CDR3 contains 15 residues. Unmatched junction bases numbered 9, after V lost 6 bases and J lost 5 bases.

The J gene is TRBJ1-3, the V gene TRBV12-5; possible D gene TRBD1, 6 bases. Germline V gene sequence: CDR1 LGHNT, CDR2 FRNRAP. Deletions cut 1 base from V and 3 bases from J, with 25 bases between. This CDR3 has 20 amino acids. The CDR3 DNA follows: TGTGCTAGTGGTTTGGCCCAAACTTGGGGGGGGCGCAGTCATGGAAACACCATATATTTT. Protein product: CASGLAQTWGGRSHGNTIYF. The entire variable domain, with the rest obtained from reference TRBV12-5 and TRBJ1-3, is as follows: DARVTQTPRHKVTEMGQEVTMRCQPILGHNTVFWYRQTMMQGLELLAYFRNRAPLDDSGMPKDRFSAEMPDATLATLKIQPSEPRDSAVYFCASGLAQTWGGRSHGNTIYFGEGSWLTVV.